The 25 T cell receptor beta chains below come from one sample, sequenced in a study of regulatory T cells in long-lasting Graves disease. The authors built TCR beta libraries using iRepertoire HTBI primers and Arm-PCR of CDR3 regions. From the multiplex PCR reads, TCRdb called clonotypes with MiXCR, one entry per CDR3 protein. This sample has approximately 470,000 distinct CDR3 sequences, with 16% found just once. The time point: newly diagnosed GD, antithyroid drugs for less than 3 months. PBMC-derived RNA was used for the TCR library. This sample also appeared in a second study, on T cells in Graves' hyperthyroidism and ophthalmopathy.

The sequences come from peripheral blood mononuclear cells (PBMCs), collected at new diagnosis, from a patient treated with antithyroid drugs. Receptors were obtained from a man aged 35-49 years with Graves disease.

Concerning this clonotype itself: This could be a read error, since a much larger clone is one nucleotide away. The rearrangement joins TRBV2 to TRBJ2-1, with 8 bases aligning to TRBD2. This CDR3 spans 16 amino acids. Germline V CDR1 and CDR2: SNHLY, FYNNEI. V was clipped by 8 bases and J by 0 bases; unmatched bases: 9. The CDR3 loop is CASGASSGFSYNEQFF. CDR3 nucleotides: TGTGCCAGCGGTGCGTCTAGCGGGTTCTCCTACAATGAGCAGTTCTTC.

The chain is built from TRBV7-2 and TRBJ2-3; TRBD1 aligns across 9 bases. This CDR3 spans 13 amino acids. Germline loops: CDR1 SGHTA, CDR2 FQGNSA. The V segment lost 9 bases and the J segment 6 bases; nucleotides outside the gene matches: 7. The CDR3 bases are TGTGCCAGTGCACAGGGGGCGTCCGATACGCAGTATTTT. Its protein product is CASAQGASDTQYF. Using reference TRBV7-2 and TRBJ2-3 for the parts outside the CDR3, the full variable domain is GAGVSQSPSNKVTEKGKDVELRCDPISGHTALYWYRQSLGQGLEFLIYFQGNSAPDKSGLPSDRFSAERTGGSVSTLTIQRTQQEDSAVYLCASAQGASDTQYFGPGTRLTVL.

This clonotype was seen ten or more times. The chain has TRBV19 and TRBJ2-3; 12 bases are a match to TRBD2. There are 15 residues in the CDR3. Germline V gives CDR1 LNHDA, CDR2 SQIVND (reference sequence). The ends lost 4 bases at V and 6 bases at J; junction bases unmatched: 5. The CDR3 region is CASSTLAGGMDTQYF. The CDR3 DNA sequence: TGTGCCAGTAGTACGCTAGCGGGAGGGATGGATACGCAGTATTTT.

The chain links TRBV7-9 to TRBJ2-5; D call uncertain. The CDR3 runs to 14 residues. V was pared by 3 bases and J by 5 bases, with 13 bases between. CDR1 and CDR2 from the germline V gene are SEHNR and FQNEAQ (reference sequence). CDR3 sequence: CASSFNDRVETQYF. The DNA for the CDR3 is TGTGCCAGCAGCTTTAACGATCGGGTGGAGACCCAGTACTTC.

On this clonotype itself: A much more abundant neighbour one base away suggests this may be a read error. The chain joins TRBV10-3 to TRBJ1-4; D ambiguous. V lost 5 bases, J lost 0 bases, and 13 bases lay in between. The CDR3 length is 16 residues. Germline CDR1 ENHRY, CDR2 SYGVKD. CDR3 sequence: CAISYSLTATNEKLFF. CDR3 DNA sequence: TGTGCCATCAGTTACTCGTTGACGGCAACTAATGAAAAACTGTTTTTT.

This clonotype was detected ten times or more. The V call is TRBV24-1, the J call TRBJ2-1; either TRBD1 or TRBD2 may fit D (7 bases each). Germline V gene data show CDR1 as KGHDR and CDR2 as SFDVKD. CDR3 length equals 13 residues. Trimming took 5 bases from V and 9 from J, leaving 13 bases between them. CDR3 sequence reads: CATSGWEGAEQFF. In nucleotides, the CDR3 is TGTGCCACCAGTGGCTGGGAGGGGGCTGAGCAGTTCTTC.

This clonotype was counted between two and nine times. The rearrangement joins TRBV3-1 to TRBJ2-5, with 7 bases fitting TRBD2. The CDR3 is made up of 14 amino acids. The V segment lost 1 base and the J segment 2 bases; nucleotides outside the gene matches: 1. Germline V gene sequence: CDR1 LGHDT, CDR2 YNNKEL (reference sequence). CDR3 DNA: TGTGCCAGCAGCCAAGGGGAGGGACAAGAGACCCAGTACTTC. Protein: CASSQGEGQETQYF.

A remark on this clonotype: Given a much more abundant clone one base away, this may be a read error. The rearrangement links TRBV20-1 to TRBJ2-7; D may be TRBD1 or TRBD2 (5 bases each). V was trimmed by 6 bases and J by 1 base, leaving 16 bases between them. Germline values: CDR1 DFQATT, CDR2 SNEGSKA (reference sequence). The CDR3 runs to 14 residues. The DNA of the CDR3 is TGCAGTGCCGACTCCGGGGCAGGGTCCTACGAGCAGTACTTC. The encoded protein is CSADSGAGSYEQYF.

This clonotype came up many times. The chain links TRBV29-1 to TRBJ2-3, with a possible D match to TRBD1 (7 bases). The CDR3 runs to 14 residues. V shed 7 bases and J shed 0 bases, with 14 bases lying between them. Per germline, CDR1 SQVTM and CDR2 ANQGSEA. CDR3 bases: TGCAGCGCTACGACAGGGACTAGCACAGATACGCAGTATTTT. This encodes CSATTGTSTDTQYF.

This clonotype was seen a handful of times. Relative to the germline gene, one junction end is altered; a read error may explain this. The CDR3 region is CSTRFDTSYCYTF. The DNA for the CDR3 is TGCAGTACTAGATTTGACACAAGCTATTGCTACACCTTC. This chain links TRBV20-1 with TRBJ1-2; no definite D call. Germline CDR1 and CDR2: DFQATT and SNEGSKA (reference sequence). This CDR3 region has 13 residues.

This clonotype appeared a few times. The chain combines TRBV6-1 with TRBJ2-1; 8 bases line up with TRBD1. The V gene's germline CDR1 is MNHNS and CDR2 SASEGT. J lost 4 bases, V lost 6 bases, and 5 bases had no gene match. The CDR3 extends over 14 amino acids. The CDR3 DNA follows: TGTGCCAGCAGGGACCGGGACAGGTACAATGAGCAGTTCTTC. Amino acid sequence: CASRDRDRYNEQFF.

This chain connects TRBV5-1 to TRBJ2-2, with TRBD2 matching over 8 bases. This CDR3 comprises 16 residues. Germline values: CDR1 SGHRS, CDR2 YFSETQ. With V trimmed by 0 bases and J by 2 bases, 3 bases remained unmatched. The CDR3 region is CASSLGLALNTGELFF. CDR3 nucleotide sequence: TGCGCCAGCAGCTTGGGACTAGCGCTTAACACCGGGGAGCTGTTTTTT.

This clonotype was seen ten or more times. The gene calls are TRBV11-2 and TRBJ1-2; perhaps TRBD1 as D (5 bases). Trimming left V 3 bases short and J 0 bases short, with 8 bases between. The CDR3 contains 14 residues. Germline loops: CDR1 SGHAT, CDR2 FQNNGV. The CDR3 DNA reads as TGTGCCAGCAGCTTGCCAGGGACTAACTATGGCTACACCTTC. Translation: CASSLPGTNYGYTF.

This clonotype occurred a few times. The chain recombines TRBV5-5 with TRBJ1-6, with 8 bases fitting TRBD1. Germline values: CDR1 SGHKS, CDR2 YYEKEE (reference sequence). The CDR3 has 15 residues. V dropped 5 bases and J dropped 7; count of bases not matched to a gene: 8. In nucleotides, the CDR3 is TGTGCCAGCAGTTACCCCGGACAGGGCAATTCACCCCTCCACTTT. This encodes CASSYPGQGNSPLHF.

Ten or more counts support this clonotype. The chain is built from TRBV20-1 and TRBJ2-3; the D gene is possibly TRBD1 (5 bases). V lost 6 bases to trimming and J lost 8 bases, with 12 bases between them. Germline V gene lookup returns CDR1 DFQATT and CDR2 SNEGSKA (reference sequence). This CDR3 is built from 11 residues. The CDR3 coding sequence is TGCAGTGCGCCGACAAGGGGTACGCAGTATTTT. It specifies CSAPTRGTQYF.

The rearrangement links TRBV5-1 to TRBJ2-6; D unresolved. This CDR3 has 14 residues. The germline V gene encodes CDR1 SGHRS and CDR2 YFSETQ. Trimming cost V 4 bases and J 4 bases, with 9 bases left between them. The CDR3 loop is CASSAVGGANVLTF. CDR3 DNA sequence: TGCGCCAGCAGCGCCGTGGGGGGGGCCAACGTCCTGACTTTC.

This clonotype came up many times. The rearrangement links TRBV7-9 to TRBJ2-5; 7 bases map to TRBD2. Losses at the gene ends were 8 bases for V and 5 bases for J; bases not matched to a gene: 14. This CDR3 has 15 residues. Per germline, CDR1 SEHNR and CDR2 FQNEAQ (reference sequence). The CDR3 nucleotides are TGTGCCAGCCCAGCCCGCGCGGGAGAAGCGGAGACCCAGTACTTC. This translates into CASPARAGEAETQYF.

The table lists this clonotype with a few counts. This chain links TRBV6-4 with TRBJ2-2; D remains ambiguous. The CDR3 has 13 amino acids. CDR1 is MRHNA and CDR2 is SNTAGT in the germline V gene. Trimming removed 2 bases from V and 3 bases from J, with 4 bases in between. CDR3 amino acids: CASSDRYTGELFF. For the CDR3, the DNA is TGTGCCAGCAGTGACCGATACACCGGGGAGCTGTTTTTT.

This clonotype was detected ten times or more. This chain joins TRBV10-3 and TRBJ1-1; TRBD1 might be the D (6 bases). The germline V gene has CDR1 ENHRY and CDR2 SYGVKD. The CDR3 is 14 amino acids. With 1 base removed from V and 4 bases from J, the gap between germline ends came to 10 bases. In nucleotides, the CDR3 is TGTGCCATCAGTGAGTGGGGGGGGCTCACTGAAGCTTTCTTT. This gives the protein CAISEWGGLTEAFF.

This clonotype came up many times. The rearrangement uses TRBV11-2 and TRBJ2-7, with a tentative D call TRBD1 (5 bases). Trimming removed 3 bases at V and 1 base at J, with 10 bases between. The CDR3 contains 14 residues. Germline V CDR1 and CDR2: SGHAT, FQNNGV. The CDR3 DNA reads as TGTGCCAGCAGCTTTTCACAGGAATCCTACGAGCAGTACTTC. Protein sequence: CASSFSQESYEQYF.

The genes are TRBV24-1 and TRBJ2-3; 9 bases map to TRBD1. The CDR3 length is 16 residues. V was pared by 7 bases and J by 0 bases, with 7 bases of the junction left unmatched. Germline-derived CDR1 and CDR2 are KGHDR and SFDVKD. CDR3 sequence: CATSGTGLRSTDTQYF. The CDR3, as DNA: TGTGCCACCAGCGGGACAGGGCTACGGAGCACAGATACGCAGTATTTT.

This clonotype has ten or more counts. This chain uses TRBV29-1 with TRBJ2-2; a weak D match, TRBD1 (5 bases). The CDR3 sequence is 13 residues long. V was pared by 4 bases and J by 1 base, with 7 bases between. CDR1 and CDR2 from the germline V gene are SQVTM and ANQGSEA. Here the CDR3 DNA reads TGCAGCGTTGTGGACATGAACACCGGGGAGCTGTTTTTT. This encodes CSVVDMNTGELFF.

This clonotype was counted once. The junction does not match germline at one end; this may be a read error. The chain links TRBV7-9 to TRBJ2-7, with D perhaps TRBD1 or TRBD2 (5 bases each). Germline V gives CDR1 SEHNR, CDR2 FQNEAQ (reference sequence). The CDR3 is 13 amino acids. The CDR3 protein is CASKAGSSYEQCF. DNA for the CDR3: TGTGCCAGCAAGGCAGGGAGCTCCTACGAGCAGTGCTTC.

This clonotype showed up many times. CDR3 in amino acids: CASSQGQGVTYNEQFF. CDR3 DNA: TGCGCCAGCAGCCAAGGACAGGGCGTCACCTACAATGAGCAGTTCTTC. The V call is TRBV4-1, the J call TRBJ2-1; 7 bases line up with TRBD1. V gave up 1 base and J gave up 2 bases; unmatched junction bases: 5. Germline values: CDR1 MGHRA, CDR2 YSYEKL. CDR3 length: 16 amino acids.

With regard to this clonotype: Being one base from a much bigger clone, this may be a read error. This rearrangement joins TRBV24-1 to TRBJ2-3, with 10 bases aligning to TRBD2. The CDR3 sequence is 15 residues long. Germline-derived CDR1 and CDR2 are KGHDR and SFDVKD. For the CDR3, the DNA is TGTGCCATCAGTGCTGTAGCGGGGGGCCCAGATACGCAGTATTTT. Amino acids: CAISAVAGGPDTQYF.